This T cell receptor beta chain was documented in a study of T cell repertoires in cytomegalovirus infection. Study at large: It was recently identified HLA-C-restricted and well-studied HLA-B-restricted CMV epitopes that the study used. In public TCR beta signatures, there were indications of both CMV infection and matching HLA type. The study, taken as a whole, reports: Using cumulative public TCR beta family frequency, the authors identified those who carried CMV together with the relevant HLA. Dominant in the ex vivo response were TCR beta clonotypes restricted by HLA-C and specific for CMV.

A few counts support this clonotype. Its antigen remains unknown. TCRdb ran MiXCR on the reads and lists one entry per CDR3 protein. The table records about 890,000 distinct CDR3 sequences, around 30% of them present only once. This CDR3 contains 14 residues. Germline V gene data show CDR1 as SGHAT and CDR2 as FQDESV (reference sequence). Trimming removed 6 bases from V and 1 base from J, with 12 bases in between. The chain joins TRBV11-1 to TRBJ1-1; D is possibly TRBD1 (6 bases). This clonotype originated in a human donor in good health (CMV status not recorded). Some clones in this sample may be carry-over from other donors' samples. Sequences were derived from cultured CD8+ T cells from PBMCs, sampled from culture after CMV antigen stimulation. The DNA for the CDR3 is TGTGCCAGCAGATCCCACAGGGAGAACACTGAAGCTTTCTTT. It encodes CASRSHRENTEAFF.